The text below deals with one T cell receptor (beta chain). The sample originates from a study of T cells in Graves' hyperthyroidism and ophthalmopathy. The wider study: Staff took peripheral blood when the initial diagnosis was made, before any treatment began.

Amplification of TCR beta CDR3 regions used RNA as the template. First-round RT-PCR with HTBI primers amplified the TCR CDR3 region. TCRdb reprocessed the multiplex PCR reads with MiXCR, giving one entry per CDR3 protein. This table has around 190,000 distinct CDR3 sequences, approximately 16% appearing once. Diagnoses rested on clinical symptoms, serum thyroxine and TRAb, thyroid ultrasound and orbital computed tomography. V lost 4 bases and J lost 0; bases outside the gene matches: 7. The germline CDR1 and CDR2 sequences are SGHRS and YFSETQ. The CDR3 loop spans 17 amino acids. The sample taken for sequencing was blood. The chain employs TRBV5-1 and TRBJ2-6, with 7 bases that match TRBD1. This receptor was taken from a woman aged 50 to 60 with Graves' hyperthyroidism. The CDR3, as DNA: TGCGCCAGCAGCCCAACAGGGGACAGCTCTGGGGCCAACGTCCTGACTTTC. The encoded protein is CASSPTGDSSGANVLTF.